This T cell receptor beta chain was sequenced for a study of coeliac disease. Whole-study results and caveats: Unbiased detection of gliadin-specific T cells was judged not feasible with this approach. In active celiac disease, intraepithelial and lamina propria TRB and TRG repertoires were less clonal than controls.

Profiled with immunoSEQ multiplex PCR; TCRdb holds only in-frame clones, not every one. Of 7,200 or so clones in the sample, 65% to 80% are singletons; the top ten hold less than 5.5%. Notes on this clone: The antigen is unknown.

The sequenced sample was lamina propria lymphocytes from the gut. This clonotype originated in a woman aged 18-29 years with active celiac disease.

CDR3: CSVSVQNTEAFF. The CDR3 bases are TGCAGCGTTTCAGTACAGAACACTGAAGCTTTCTTT. The J gene is TRBJ1-1, the V gene TRBV29-1; D gene unclear. The length of the CDR3 is 12 residues. Germline V gene data show CDR1 as SQVTM and CDR2 as ANQGSEA. V lost 5 bases, J lost 1 base, and 8 bases lay in between. The whole variable domain, filled in from reference TRBV29-1 and TRBJ1-1, reads SAVISQKPSRDICQRGTSLTIQCQVDSQVTMMFWYRQQPGQSLTLIATANQGSEATYESGFVIDKFPISRPNLTFSTLTVSNMSPEDSSIYLCSVSVQNTEAFFGQGTRLTVV.